Following are 24 T cell receptor beta chains from one sample sequenced in a study of vaccination effects on CD4 cells after COVID-19. These receptors have no identified antigens. Cells that had been cultured for roughly 9 days were the source of isolated CD4+ T cells. Method: immunoSEQ multiplex PCR; TCRdb's copy keeps in-frame clones and lacks some. Among about 58,000 clones listed, 60% to 85% were seen once. The source was CD4+ T cells from PBMCs cultured without peptide, collected before COVID-19 vaccination. The receptors come from a human donor who received a COVID-19 vaccine.

V usage is TRBV6-2 or TRBV6-3 and J usage is TRBJ1-1; D remains ambiguous. The germline gives CDR1 MNHEY, CDR2 SVGEGT. This CDR3 is 17 amino acids long. V shed 2 bases and J shed 1 base, with 17 bases lying between them. The CDR3 DNA reads as TGTGCCAGCAGTTACCGTACGTCGCTCCTCCAGAACACTGAAGCTTTCTTT. It translates to CASSYRTSLLQNTEAFF.

The CDR3 bases are TGTGCCATCAGTGAGGCAGGGGATTACAATGAGCAGTTCTTC. This gives the protein CAISEAGDYNEQFF. V gene TRBV10-3 combines with J gene TRBJ2-1; tentative D call: TRBD1 (6 bases). CDR3 length: 14 residues. Germline values: CDR1 ENHRY, CDR2 SYGVKD. V lost 2 bases, J lost 4 bases, and 9 bases lay in between.

This clone was detected a few times. This rearrangement joins TRBV4-2 to TRBJ1-4; 9 nucleotides match TRBD1. Losses at the gene ends were 1 base for V and 8 bases for J; bases not matched to a gene: 11. The germline V gene has CDR1 LGHNA and CDR2 YNFKEQ. CDR3 length: 17 residues. For the CDR3, the DNA is TGTGCCAGCAGCCAAGTGTCGGCGACAGGGGGACGGGAAAAACTGTTTTTT. It translates to CASSQVSATGGREKLFF.

This clone was detected only a few times. This chain connects TRBV7-9 to TRBJ2-2; 10 nucleotides agree with TRBD1. Trimming cost V 5 bases and J 4 bases; bases outside gene matches: 13. The CDR3 length is 18 residues. In germline, CDR1 is SEHNR, CDR2 FQNEAQ (reference sequence). Written as DNA, the CDR3 is TGTGCCAGCAGCCCTCAACCCGGGACAGGGGCGCGCACCGGGGAGCTGTTTTTT. This translates into CASSPQPGTGARTGELFF.

The rearrangement joins TRBV6-1 to TRBJ2-4; a possible D gene is TRBD2 (5 bases). Germline loops: CDR1 MNHNS, CDR2 SASEGT. The CDR3 totals 15 residues. Trimming took 3 bases from V and 1 from J, leaving 10 bases between them. The CDR3 reads CASSDEGLAKNIQYF. The CDR3 region has the DNA TGTGCCAGCAGTGATGAGGGTTTGGCCAAAAACATTCAGTACTTC.

Of note for this clone: Other DNA sequences within the sample encode an identical CDR3. The gene calls are TRBV5-6 and TRBJ2-7; weak D call: TRBD2 (5 bases). V lost 1 base and J 2 bases, leaving 10 bases between the germline ends. CDR3 length: 14 residues. Germline V gene sequence: CDR1 SGHDT, CDR2 YYEEEE. In nucleotides, the CDR3 is TGTGCCAGCAGCTTGCGACCGGGGACCTACGAGCAGTACGTC. This encodes CASSLRPGTYEQYV.

The chain is built from TRBV19 and TRBJ2-5; D remains ambiguous. Germline CDR1 and CDR2: LNHDA and SQIVND (reference sequence). V dropped 3 bases and J dropped 2 bases, with 10 bases sitting between them. The CDR3 is 14 residues long. CDR3 residues: CASSIGPTQETQYF. The CDR3 region has the DNA TGTGCCAGTAGTATTGGACCGACGCAAGAGACCCAGTACTTC.

The chain joins TRBV19 to TRBJ1-6; D perhaps matches TRBD1 (6 bases). Germline assignment: CDR1 LNHDA and CDR2 SQIVND (reference sequence). The CDR3 is 14 amino acids. V lost 8 bases and J lost 5, with 13 bases in between. CDR3 bases: TGTGCCAGTTCCGGGACACTCAATAATTCACCCCTCCACTTT. Translation gives CASSGTLNNSPLHF.

J is TRBJ1-5 and V is TRBV24-1; D gene unclear. CDR3 size: 16 residues. The germline V and J ends were trimmed by 3 bases and 5 bases, with 16 bases remaining between them. Germline CDR1 KGHDR, CDR2 SFDVKD. The CDR3 protein is CATSDTAQGNHQPQHF. CDR3 nucleotides: TGTGCCACCAGTGATACAGCACAAGGGAATCATCAGCCCCAGCATTTT.

The chain joins TRBV4-2 to TRBJ2-2; 9 nucleotides align to TRBD2. Trimming took 1 base from V and 1 from J; bases not matched to a gene: 7. The CDR3 consists of 18 residues. Germline CDR1 LGHNA, CDR2 YNFKEQ. Here the CDR3 reads CASSQGLAETWNTGELFF. In nucleotides, the CDR3 is TGTGCCAGCAGCCAAGGACTAGCGGAAACCTGGAACACCGGGGAGCTGTTTTTT.

The V and J genes are TRBV4-1 and TRBJ2-1; D is ambiguous. The CDR3 contains 14 residues. Trimming shortened V by 4 bases and J by 4 bases, and 11 bases separated the two germline ends. Germline-derived CDR1 and CDR2 are MGHRA and YSYEKL. CDR3 amino acids: CASSRMRPYNEQFF. The CDR3 DNA sequence: TGCGCCAGCAGCCGAATGAGACCATACAATGAGCAGTTCTTC.

The rearrangement uses TRBV18 and TRBJ1-2, with unresolved D. Between the trimmed V and J ends, which lost 5 bases and 6 bases, there was a span of 13 bases. Germline V gene sequence: CDR1 KGHSH, CDR2 LQKENI. The CDR3 is 13 amino acids. The CDR3 reads CASSSWGQDGYTF. The CDR3 DNA reads TGTGCCAGCTCATCGTGGGGTCAGGATGGCTACACCTTC.

This sequence joins TRBV2 and TRBJ2-2, with 10 bases matching TRBD1. The germline V gene has CDR1 SNHLY and CDR2 FYNNEI. The CDR3 length is 16 residues. After removal of 7 bases from V and 4 bases from J, the junction contained 9 bases not matched to a gene. This CDR3 reads CASMIPGQGSTGELFF. CDR3 DNA: TGTGCCAGCATGATACCGGGACAGGGGAGCACCGGGGAGCTGTTTTTT.

This clone was detected only a few times. The chain recombines TRBV2 with TRBJ2-7; D call uncertain. This CDR3 spans 15 amino acids. Trimming removed 2 bases from V and 3 bases from J, with 14 bases in between. CDR1 and CDR2 from the germline V gene are SNHLY and FYNNEI. The DNA for the CDR3 is TGTGCCAGCAGTGAATCCCCAAGGGCTGACTACGAGCAGTACGTC. Protein: CASSESPRADYEQYV.

This sequence joins TRBV10-1 and TRBJ2-2; D call uncertain. The CDR3 contains 14 residues. Germline CDR1 is WNHNN and CDR2 is SYGVQD (reference sequence). Trimming shortened V by 0 bases and J by 7 bases, and 9 bases separated the two germline ends. CDR3 in amino acids: CASSESFARGELFF. The DNA for the CDR3 is TGCGCCAGCAGTGAGTCCTTCGCACGCGGGGAGCTGTTTTTT.

The chain recombines TRBV4-1 with TRBJ2-5; 7 nucleotides line up with TRBD1. Trimming at V came to 1 base and at J to 5 bases, leaving 4 bases not matched to a gene. The CDR3 contains 14 residues. Per germline, CDR1 MGHRA and CDR2 YSYEKL. This CDR3 reads CASSQAQGRETQYF. For the CDR3, the DNA is TGCGCCAGCAGCCAAGCACAGGGGCGGGAGACCCAGTACTTC.

The CDR3 region is CASSTPGTVGTEAFF. DNA of the CDR3: TGTGCCAGTAGTACCCCCGGGACTGTAGGGACTGAAGCTTTCTTT. The chain links TRBV19 to TRBJ1-1; possibly TRBD1 for D (5 bases). Germline CDR1 reads LNHDA; CDR2 reads SQIVND (reference sequence). The V gene lost 4 bases and the J gene lost 5 bases, with 17 bases spanning the gap. The CDR3 runs 15 residues.

This clone was observed a handful of times. The DNA for the CDR3 is TGTGCCAGCAGCTTCTCCACCGCGTCCTACGAGCAGTACGTC. This translates into CASSFSTASYEQYV. This chain connects TRBV5-5 to TRBJ2-7; D is undetermined. CDR1 SGHKS and CDR2 YYEKEE come from the germline V gene (reference sequence). The CDR3 covers 14 residues. Trimming took 2 bases from V and 1 from J, leaving 10 bases between them.

The rearrangement uses TRBV7-2 and TRBJ1-2, with D unclear. Germline V CDR1 and CDR2: SGHTA, FQGNSA. This CDR3 contains 14 residues. The V and J ends lost 5 bases and 7 bases respectively, with 17 bases between them. The CDR3 bases are TGTGCCAGCAGCCCGACTGGGCAGGTCCCTGGCTACACCTTC. Protein sequence: CASSPTGQVPGYTF.

V and J are TRBV11-2 and TRBJ1-2; D possibly corresponds to TRBD1 (5 bases). Trimming left V 5 bases short and J 2 bases short, with 12 bases between. Germline CDR1 is SGHAT and CDR2 is FQNNGV. The CDR3 spans 14 residues. The CDR3 loop is CASSRTGRNYGYTF. The CDR3 DNA reads as TGTGCCAGCAGCCGAACGGGACGGAACTATGGCTACACCTTC.

This clone was seen only once. This chain joins TRBV19 and TRBJ2-4; perhaps TRBD1 as D (5 bases). Germline CDR1 reads LNHDA; CDR2 reads SQIVND (reference sequence). The V end was cut by 3 bases, the J end by 2 bases, with 17 bases between. The CDR3 extends over 17 amino acids. The CDR3 loop is CASSIPAQGLTKNIQYF. CDR3 DNA: TGTGCCAGTAGTATCCCTGCGCAGGGTTTAACCAAAAACATTCAGTACTTC.

The gene calls are TRBV2 and TRBJ1-2, with D possibly TRBD1 on 5 matching bases. There are 13 residues in the CDR3. Deletions cut 6 bases from V and 7 bases from J, with 15 bases between. Germline V lookup: CDR1 SNHLY, CDR2 FYNNEI. The CDR3 here is CASRIEGGGGYTF. The CDR3 DNA is TGTGCCAGCAGGATTGAAGGTGGGGGTGGCTACACCTTC.

V and J are TRBV9 and TRBJ1-4; D ambiguous. This CDR3 has 15 residues. Germline lookup yields CDR1 SGDLS and CDR2 YYNGEE. Trimming removed 4 bases from V and 7 bases from J, with 17 bases in between. DNA of the CDR3: TGTGCCAGCAGCTCCGGGCCGCTTCAGGTTGAAAAACTGTTTTTT. Translating it yields CASSSGPLQVEKLFF.

The chain joins TRBV6-5 to TRBJ1-2; unclear D gene. The CDR3 totals 14 residues. V lost 0 bases, J lost 7 bases, and 12 bases lay in between. The germline V gene encodes CDR1 MNHEY and CDR2 SVGAGI. The CDR3: CASSYSIVGSGYTF. CDR3 in DNA: TGTGCCAGCAGTTACTCGATCGTGGGATCTGGCTACACCTTC.